What follows describes a single T cell receptor (beta chain). Original methodology: Scientists estimated how many nucleated cells there were by amplifying reference gene primers. TCRdb's copy holds only in-frame clones and misses some; the assay was immunoSEQ multiplex PCR. D and trimming were read from the DNA, whereas the V and J calls and clone size are those reported in that table. The sample consists of roughly 410,000 clones, around 90% of them appearing once. The record originates from a study of blood T cell repertoires in COVID-19. Background on the study: Some COVID-19 samples were acute and others convalescent; all came from the United States, Italy and Spain.

V gave up 2 bases and J gave up 6 bases; unmatched junction bases: 9. CDR3 length: 16 amino acids. Germline values: CDR1 MDHEN, CDR2 SYDVKM. V is TRBV28 and J is TRBJ2-7, with TRBD1 matching 11 bases. The sequence was obtained from a man aged 35 to 55 with acute or convalescent COVID-19. Sequencing was done on a sample of peripheral blood. CDR3 in DNA: TGTGCCAGCAGTTTAATTGGGGACAGGGGGTCATCCGAGCAGTACTTC. Amino acids: CASSLIGDRGSSEQYF.